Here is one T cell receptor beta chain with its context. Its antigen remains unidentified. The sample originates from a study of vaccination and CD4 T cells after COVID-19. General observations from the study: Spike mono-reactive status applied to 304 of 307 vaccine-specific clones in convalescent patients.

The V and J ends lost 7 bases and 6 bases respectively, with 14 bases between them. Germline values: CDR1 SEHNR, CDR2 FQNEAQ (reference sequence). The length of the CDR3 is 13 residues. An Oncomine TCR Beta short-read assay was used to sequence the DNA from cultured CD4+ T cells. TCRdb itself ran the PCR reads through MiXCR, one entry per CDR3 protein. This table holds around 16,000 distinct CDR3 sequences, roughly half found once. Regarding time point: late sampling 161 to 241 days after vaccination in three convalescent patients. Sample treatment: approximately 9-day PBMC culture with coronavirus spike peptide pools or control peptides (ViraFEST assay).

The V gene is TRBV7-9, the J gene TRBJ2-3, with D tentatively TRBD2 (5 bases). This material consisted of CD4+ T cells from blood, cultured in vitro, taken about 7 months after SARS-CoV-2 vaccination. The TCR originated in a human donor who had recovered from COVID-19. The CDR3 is CASNFGGWDTQYF. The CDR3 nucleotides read TGTGCCAGCAACTTCGGAGGTTGGGATACGCAGTATTTT.